This entry concerns a single T cell receptor beta chain. V was shortened by 7 bases and J by 6 bases, with 15 bases between the two germline ends. Germline-derived CDR1 and CDR2 are MGHRA and YSYEKL. The CDR3 has 14 residues. This record belongs to a study of blood T cell repertoires in COVID-19. Background on the study: In each case, the material was cDNA or gDNA derived from T cells, B-cell-depleted T cells, or PBMCs.

In the authors' methods: Estimation of nucleated cell counts relied on the amplification of reference gene primers. Using immunoSEQ multiplex PCR, the repertoire was profiled, and TCRdb retains in-frame clones only, with some absent. D and trimming were read from the DNA, whereas the V and J calls and clone size are those reported in that table. The data show some 150,000 clones, approximately 80% seen once. The sequence came from a woman older than 75 with acute or convalescent COVID-19. The chain recombines TRBV4-1 with TRBJ1-4; D gene uncertain. What was sequenced was peripheral blood. CDR3 DNA: TGCGCCAGCACCTCGGACGGGCGGGATGAAAAACTGTTTTTT. Translated, it gives CASTSDGRDEKLFF.